The clone carrying this T cell receptor (beta chain) has a single count. The primer mix had 60 Vbeta and 13 Jbeta primers. TCRdb's copy holds only in-frame clones and misses some; the assay was immunoSEQ multiplex PCR. The data hold some 190,000 clones, with around 82% observed a single time. These data come from a study of cytomegalovirus exposure and HLA in healthy donors. Per germline, CDR1 MGHRA and CDR2 YSYEKL. This CDR3 has 15 amino acids. J lost 2 bases, V lost 3 bases, and 3 bases had no gene match. The rearrangement uses TRBV4-1 and TRBJ1-2; 10 bases are shared with TRBD1. The clonotype originates from a middle-aged man in good health and CMV-seropositive. Sequenced input: PBMCs. This CDR3 is CASSQRGQGNYGYTF. CDR3 coding DNA: TGCGCCAGCAGCCAGAGGGGACAGGGGAACTATGGCTACACCTTC.